Listed below are T cell receptor beta chains from one sample, sequenced in a study of T cell repertoires in cytomegalovirus infection. From the reads, TCRdb called clonotypes with MiXCR, one entry per CDR3 protein. The sample carries almost 300,000 distinct CDR3 sequences, roughly a tenth recorded once. Sequenced material: PBMCs. These receptors were taken from a human donor in good health (CMV status not recorded). Some clones in this sample may be carry-over from other donors' samples. Each CDR3 is given with its conserved first and last residue. Fields, in order: CDR3 protein, J gene, V gene.

CDR3aa: CSVGHNNEQFF
j_gene: TRBJ2-1
v_gene: TRBV29-1

CDR3aa: CASSLDRRNYGYTF
j_gene: TRBJ1-2
v_gene: TRBV5-4

CDR3aa: CASSLGAGEGYTF
j_gene: TRBJ1-2
v_gene: TRBV7-2

CDR3aa: CASSPFGISYNEQFF
j_gene: TRBJ2-1
v_gene: TRBV28

CDR3aa: CASSPEVRVIYF
j_gene: TRBJ1-3
v_gene: TRBV3-1

CDR3aa: CSARDQQKNTEAFF
j_gene: TRBJ1-1
v_gene: TRBV20-1

CDR3aa: CSANRGRGEKLFF
j_gene: TRBJ1-4
v_gene: TRBV20-1

CDR3aa: CASSGTGTPGGYTF
j_gene: TRBJ1-2
v_gene: TRBV7-6

CDR3aa: CASTLGWARDTGAQYF
j_gene: TRBJ2-5
v_gene: TRBV7-2

CDR3aa: CSVLAGGLTANTGELFF
j_gene: TRBJ2-2
v_gene: TRBV20-1

CDR3aa: CSATGPWDTEAFF
j_gene: TRBJ1-1
v_gene: TRBV20-1

CDR3aa: CSAPVAGGDEQFF
j_gene: TRBJ2-1
v_gene: TRBV20-1

CDR3aa: CSVVRGEQYF
j_gene: TRBJ2-7
v_gene: TRBV29-1

CDR3aa: CASSIQGASTDTQYF
j_gene: TRBJ2-3
v_gene: TRBV6-4

CDR3aa: CSSGTGIEGSETQYF
j_gene: TRBJ2-5
v_gene: TRBV29-1

CDR3aa: CSVELAGGLVDTQYF
j_gene: TRBJ2-3
v_gene: TRBV29-1

CDR3aa: CASSLRTAVQSTDTQYF
j_gene: TRBJ2-3
v_gene: TRBV19

CDR3aa: CSARAGLAGGGPQETQYF
j_gene: TRBJ2-5
v_gene: TRBV20-1

CDR3aa: CASSPGSDEKLFF
j_gene: TRBJ1-4
v_gene: TRBV18

CDR3aa: CASSIDRDGGGYTF
j_gene: TRBJ1-2
v_gene: TRBV7-2

CDR3aa: CASSPFHSGANVLTF
j_gene: TRBJ2-6
v_gene: TRBV7-2

CDR3aa: CSARSLVSEQFF
j_gene: TRBJ2-1
v_gene: TRBV20-1

CDR3aa: CASSWDRGYNEQFF
j_gene: TRBJ2-1
v_gene: TRBV2